One and the same sample provided the 14 T cell receptor beta chains below, sequenced in a study of cytomegalovirus exposure and HLA in healthy donors. PCR involved 60 Vbeta and 13 Jbeta primers. Here immunoSEQ multiplex PCR was the method, and the copy in TCRdb shows in-frame clones only, minus some. This repertoire shows about 97,000 clones, 83% found once; its top ten account for 2.6%. The sequencing input was PBMCs. All receptors derive from a man between 35 and 55 years old in good health and CMV-seronegative.

The genes are TRBV30 and TRBJ2-3; D unclear. The V and J ends lost 2 bases and 4 bases respectively, with 7 bases between them. Germline CDR1 reads GTSNPN; CDR2 reads SVGIG (reference sequence). This CDR3 contains 12 residues. In DNA form, the CDR3 reads TGTGCCTGGAGTCCCCTAGCAGATACGCAGTATTTT. Protein sequence: CAWSPLADTQYF.

The chain links TRBV6-6 to TRBJ2-1; D gene uncertain. Germline V gives CDR1 MNHNY, CDR2 SVGAGI (reference sequence). The V end was cut by 4 bases, the J end by 6 bases, with 13 bases between. The CDR3 spans 14 residues. CDR3 protein: CASSFETPLNEQFF. CDR3 sequence (DNA): TGTGCCAGCAGTTTCGAGACACCACTCAATGAGCAGTTCTTC.

V gene TRBV30 combines with J gene TRBJ2-5, with 11 bases identical to TRBD1. The assigned J gene may be wrong: the sequence end matches TRBJ2-7 better. This CDR3 spans 15 amino acids. Germline loops: CDR1 GTSNPN, CDR2 SVGIG (reference sequence). The CDR3 loop is CAWSDWGTGGYEQYF. CDR3 coding DNA: TGTGCCTGGAGTGATTGGGGGACAGGGGGCTACGAGCAGTACTTC.

The V and J genes are TRBV11-2 and TRBJ1-3, with D perhaps TRBD1 (6 bases). Deletions cut 0 bases from V and 1 base from J, with 10 bases between. The CDR3 has 16 residues. Germline loops: CDR1 SGHAT, CDR2 FQNNGV. The CDR3 sequence: CASSLEGRGSGNTIYF. The CDR3 nucleotides read TGTGCCAGCAGCTTAGAGGGCAGGGGTTCTGGAAACACCATATATTTT.

This clone was seen more than once but under ten times. This CDR3 reads CASSPRGGGAYEQYF. The DNA for the CDR3 is TGTGCCAGCAGCCCGCGGGGCGGGGGGGCCTACGAGCAGTACTTC. The chain joins TRBV6-1 to TRBJ2-7; 9 nucleotides align to TRBD2. The junction had 8 bases not matched to a gene; V was cut back by 6 bases and J by 2 bases. Germline-derived CDR1 and CDR2 are MNHNS and SASEGT. This CDR3 spans 15 amino acids.

The chain combines TRBV5-6 with TRBJ2-3; 13 bases are a match to TRBD2. CDR3 length equals 17 residues. Looked up from germline, CDR1 is SGHDT and CDR2 is YYEEEE. V shed 0 bases and J 9 bases; nucleotides not matched to a gene: 10. The CDR3 sequence: CASSLELAGGPERTQYF. CDR3 DNA: TGTGCCAGCAGCTTGGAACTAGCGGGGGGGCCAGAAAGGACGCAGTATTTT.

This clone was counted between two and nine times. The chain employs TRBV4-1 and TRBJ2-5, with a possible D match to TRBD1 (6 bases). CDR3 length: 15 amino acids. Trimming cost V 1 base and J 5 bases, with 14 bases left between them. Germline assignment: CDR1 MGHRA and CDR2 YSYEKL. The CDR3 spells CASSQVSGAEETQYF. The DNA of the CDR3 is TGCGCCAGCAGCCAAGTATCAGGGGCGGAGGAGACCCAGTACTTC.

This chain joins TRBV28 and TRBJ2-7; 11 nucleotides line up with TRBD1. The V segment lost 4 bases and the J segment 2 bases; nucleotides outside the gene matches: 1. Germline-derived CDR1 and CDR2 are MDHEN and SYDVKM. The CDR3 sequence is 14 residues long. CDR3 sequence (DNA): TGTGCCAGCAGTTGGACAGGGGGCGCCTACGAGCAGTACTTC. Encoded protein: CASSWTGGAYEQYF.

This chain uses TRBV7-2 with TRBJ1-2; D unresolved. The CDR3 is made up of 14 amino acids. From germline, CDR1 is SGHTA and CDR2 FQGNSA. Trimming removed 4 bases at V and 8 bases at J, with 17 bases between. The CDR3 DNA reads as TGTGCCAGCAGCTGGAGTGGGGAGCGGATCGGCTACACCTTC. Translation: CASSWSGERIGYTF.

The chain carries TRBV7-2 and TRBJ1-2; TRBD1 agrees at 7 bases. This CDR3 contains 14 residues. With 1 base clipped from V and 5 bases from J, the junction kept 4 bases outside the gene matches. The germline gives CDR1 SGHTA, CDR2 FQGNSA. CDR3 in DNA: TGTGCCAGCAGCTTAGAGGCAGGGGGATATGGCTACACCTTC. Translated, it gives CASSLEAGGYGYTF.

This clone was observed a few times. The chain links TRBV7-8 to TRBJ2-3; 10 nucleotides agree with TRBD2. The germline gives CDR1 SGHVS, CDR2 FQNEAQ. Trimming cost V 4 bases and J 6 bases; bases outside gene matches: 16. The CDR3 length is 18 residues. The CDR3 region is CASSSKAKRAGGQDTQYF. CDR3 nucleotides: TGTGCCAGCAGCTCCAAAGCCAAAAGAGCGGGGGGGCAGGATACGCAGTATTTT.

The chain recombines TRBV19 with TRBJ1-5; perhaps TRBD1 as D (5 bases). Germline V gene sequence: CDR1 LNHDA, CDR2 SQIVND (reference sequence). V gave up 4 bases and J gave up 2 bases, with 12 bases separating them. CDR3 length: 15 amino acids. The CDR3 DNA sequence: TGTGCCAGTAGTACCCCAGGGATTGGCAATCAGCCCCAGCATTTT. This gives the protein CASSTPGIGNQPQHF.

The genes are TRBV5-5 and TRBJ1-1; 7 nucleotides match TRBD1. Losses at the gene ends were 4 bases for V and 5 bases for J; bases not matched to a gene: 5. Germline V gene sequence: CDR1 SGHKS, CDR2 YYEKEE (reference sequence). The CDR3 sequence is 13 residues long. CDR3 DNA sequence: TGTGCCAGCAGCACCACACAGGGGACTGAAGCTTTCTTT. It encodes CASSTTQGTEAFF.

J is TRBJ2-3 and V is TRBV11-1; D is unresolved. From germline, CDR1 is SGHAT and CDR2 FQDESV (reference sequence). V was clipped by 2 bases and J by 0 bases, with 6 bases between them. This CDR3 is built from 14 residues. The CDR3 loop reads CASSLLESTDTQYF. The CDR3 region has the DNA TGTGCCAGCAGCTTATTGGAGAGCACAGATACGCAGTATTTT.